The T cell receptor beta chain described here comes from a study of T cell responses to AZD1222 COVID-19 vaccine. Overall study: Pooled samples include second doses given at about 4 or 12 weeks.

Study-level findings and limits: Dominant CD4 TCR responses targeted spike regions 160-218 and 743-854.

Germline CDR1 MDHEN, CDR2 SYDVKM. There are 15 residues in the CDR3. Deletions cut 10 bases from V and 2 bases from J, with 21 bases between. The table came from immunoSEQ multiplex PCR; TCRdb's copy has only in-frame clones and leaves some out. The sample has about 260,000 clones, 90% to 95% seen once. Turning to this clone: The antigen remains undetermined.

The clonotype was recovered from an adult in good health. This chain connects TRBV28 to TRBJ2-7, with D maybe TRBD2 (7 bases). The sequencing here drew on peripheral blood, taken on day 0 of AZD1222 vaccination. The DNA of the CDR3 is TGTGCCACCACCCTGGGGGGGGGCCTAACCTACGAGCAGTACTTC. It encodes CATTLGGGLTYEQYF.